The source of this T cell receptor (beta chain) is a study of shared clonotypes between healthy human individuals. On the study more broadly: The cohort comprised a couple of women and a few men. Their ages spanned 18 to 49 years. Notes on the study in general: Non-shared clonotypes displayed generation probabilities falling below those of clonotypes present in all four donors.

The V and J ends lost 2 bases and 4 bases, in that order; junction bases with no gene match: 10. The CDR3 is 16 residues long. Germline V lookup: CDR1 KGHSH, CDR2 LQKENI. Genomic DNA of every subset was divided equally among multiple immunoSEQ plates. Sorted-subset replicate PCR reactions contained 200 to 250 ng DNA, corresponding to about 30,000 T cell genomes. Libraries were prepared by immunoSEQ multiplex PCR; TCRdb keeps only in-frame clonotypes and omits some of them. The sample shows 190,000 or so clones, 66% of them seen only once. Details on this clone: Its cognate antigen is unknown.

The receptor comes from a man between 25 and 39 years old in good health. The sample taken for sequencing was memory CD4+ T cells sorted from blood. Subset noted: CD45RA-negative fraction. The gene calls are TRBV18 and TRBJ1-2, with 7 bases aligning to TRBD1. This CDR3 is CASSPEAPTGSYGYTF. The DNA of the CDR3 is TGTGCCAGCTCACCAGAGGCACCGACAGGGTCCTATGGCTACACCTTC.